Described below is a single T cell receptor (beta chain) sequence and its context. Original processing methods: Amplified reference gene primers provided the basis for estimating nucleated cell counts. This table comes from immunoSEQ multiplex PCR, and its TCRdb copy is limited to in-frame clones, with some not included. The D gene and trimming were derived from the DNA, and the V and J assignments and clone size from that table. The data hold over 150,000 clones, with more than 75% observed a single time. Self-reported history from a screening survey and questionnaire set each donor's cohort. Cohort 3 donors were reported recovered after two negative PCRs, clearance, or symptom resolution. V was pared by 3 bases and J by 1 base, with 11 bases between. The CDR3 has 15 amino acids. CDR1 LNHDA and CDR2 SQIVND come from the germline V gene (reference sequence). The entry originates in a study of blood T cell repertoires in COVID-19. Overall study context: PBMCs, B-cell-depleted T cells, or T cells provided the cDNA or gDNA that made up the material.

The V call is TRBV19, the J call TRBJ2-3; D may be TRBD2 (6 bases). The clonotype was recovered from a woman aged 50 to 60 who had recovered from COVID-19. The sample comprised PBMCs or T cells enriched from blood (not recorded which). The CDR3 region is CASSIVAGRTDTQYF. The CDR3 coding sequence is TGTGCCAGTAGTATTGTTGCGGGACGCACAGATACGCAGTATTTT.